A selection of T cell receptor beta chains follows, all from one sample in a study of blood T cells in healthy people across ages. TCRdb processed the 5' RACE reads anew with MiXCR; each CDR3 protein has one entry. This repertoire shows some 1.5 million distinct CDR3 sequences, approximately 30% found once; its top ten account for around 7.7%. Sequenced: blood. The receptor source for this set is a woman in her twenties or thirties in good health. CDR3s include the opening cysteine and the closing phenylalanine or tryptophan. D genes are given only for firm matches. Expanded clones get a size class; other rows say once, few or many, or leave the size out.

>few|TRBJ2-7|TRBV21-1|-|16
TGTGCCAGCTCGGGAAGGGCCGCATGGGGTTCCTACGAGCAGTACTTC
CASSGRAAWGSYEQYF
>-|TRBJ2-7|TRBV10-3|-|13
TGTGCCATCAGTGAGGAGGGCCCGTACGAGCAGTACTTC
CAISEEGPYEQYF
>many|TRBJ2-7|TRBV12-3/TRBV12-4|TRBD1|14
TGTGCCAGCAGTCCGACGGGACAGCCGAAAGAGCAGTACTTC
CASSPTGQPKEQYF
>-|TRBJ2-3|TRBV6-4|-|14
TGTGCCAGCAGTGTGGAGCTACCGACAGATACGCAGTATTTT
CASSVELPTDTQYF
>-|TRBJ1-2|TRBV15|TRBD1|18
TGTGCCACCAGCAGAGATCGCGACGACAGGGTTCTGTACTATGGCTACACCTTC
CATSRDRDDRVLYYGYTF
>few|TRBJ2-7|TRBV7-2|-|15
TGTGCCAGCAGCCTCTGGGGGCGGGGTGGAAATGAGCAGTACTTC
CASSLWGRGGNEQYF
>many|TRBJ2-1|TRBV20-1|TRBD2|14
TGCAGTGCTCCCGGTCCTAGCGGGGGGCTTGGGCAGTTCTTC
CSAPGPSGGLGQFF
>-|TRBJ2-1|TRBV7-2|TRBD2|17
TGTGCCAGCAGCTTAGCGGTCTGGACTAGCGGCTACAATGAGCAGTTCTTC
CASSLAVWTSGYNEQFF
>-|TRBJ2-1|TRBV9|TRBD2|17
TGTGCCAGCAGCATGGGACTAGCGGGAGGATCTAACAATGAGCAGTTCTTC
CASSMGLAGGSNNEQFF
>-|TRBJ2-5|TRBV7-9|-|14
TGTGCCAGCAGGCCAGGGACCCATAGTGGGACCCAGTACTTC
CASRPGTHSGTQYF
>few|TRBJ2-3|TRBV5-1|TRBD2|18
TGCGCCAGCAGCTTGGCACTAGCGGGGATAACTAGCACAGATACGCAGTATTTT
CASSLALAGITSTDTQYF
>many|TRBJ2-7|TRBV10-1|-|12
TGCGCCAGCGGGACCGCCTCGGGGGAGCAGTACTTC
CASGTASGEQYF
>few|TRBJ2-5|TRBV29-1|TRBD2|19
TGCAGCGCGATTATAGTGGGGGGGAGTACGAGGAGCATTCGGGAGACCCAGTACTTC
CSAIIVGGSTRSIRETQYF
>-|TRBJ2-6|TRBV12-3/TRBV12-4|TRBD2|17
TGTGCCGGGTCCGGGACTAGTCTCTTAAGTGGGGCCAACGTCCTGACTTTC
CAGSGTSLLSGANVLTF
>many|TRBJ2-7|TRBV7-9|TRBD1|15
TGTGCCAGCAGCTTAGCGCTGGGGACAGGTGAAGAGCAGTACTTC
CASSLALGTGEEQYF
>-|TRBJ2-1|TRBV7-8|TRBD2|16
TGTGCCAGCAGCTTAGGAGTAGCGGGAGATCTGAATGAGCAGTTCTTC
CASSLGVAGDLNEQFF
>-|TRBJ2-2|TRBV6-7|-|15
TGTGCCAGCAACGTACTTAGGGGGGGAGCCGGGGAGCTGTTTTTT
CASNVLRGGAGELFF
>-|TRBJ2-7|TRBV5-1|TRBD1|14
TGCGCCAGCAGCCCGGGGACAGGGGGGTCCGAGCAGTACTTC
CASSPGTGGSEQYF
>few|TRBJ2-5|TRBV7-9|TRBD2|16
TGTGCCAGCAGCCCAAGGCGACTAGCGGCGCAAGAGACCCAGTACTTC
CASSPRRLAAQETQYF
>many|TRBJ2-1|TRBV12-3/TRBV12-4|-|13
TGTGCACTAGGAGGCCACTACTACAATGAGCAGTTCTTC
CALGGHYYNEQFF
>many|TRBJ1-2|TRBV20-1|-|13
TGCAGTGCTAGGGCAGGGGAGGGCTATGGCTACACCTTC
CSARAGEGYGYTF
>-|TRBJ1-4|TRBV2|-|14
TGTGCCAGCAGCGGCGACAGTTCTAATGAAAAACTGTTTTTT
CASSGDSSNEKLFF
>-|TRBJ2-5|TRBV27|TRBD2|15
TGTGCCAGCAGTTTCGTAGCGGGAGAAGTAGAGACCCAGTACTTC
CASSFVAGEVETQYF
>-|TRBJ2-5|TRBV5-1|TRBD1|17
TGCGCCAGCAGCTTGAATCCGACAGGGGGGTCCCGGGAGACCCAGTACTTC
CASSLNPTGGSRETQYF
>-|TRBJ1-2|TRBV28|-|13
TGTGCCCTTGGAAGCGCAGCTAACTATGGCTACACCTTC
CALGSAANYGYTF
>-|TRBJ1-6|TRBV3-1|TRBD1|14
TGTGCCAGCAGCCAGACAGGGGGCGGTTCACCCCTCCACTTT
CASSQTGGGSPLHF
>-|TRBJ1-2|TRBV29-1|-|14
TGCAGCGGAATACCAGGGATAGGGAACTATGGCTACACCTTC
CSGIPGIGNYGYTF
>-|TRBJ2-7|TRBV7-3|-|14
TGTGCCAGCAGCTTCGGGGGCAGATCGCCCGTGCAGTACTTC
CASSFGGRSPVQYF
>few|TRBJ2-3|TRBV2|-|15
TGTGCCAGCAGTGACGACGGCTTAAACACAGATACGCAGTATTTT
CASSDDGLNTDTQYF
>-|TRBJ1-2|TRBV28|TRBD1|14
TGTGCCAGCAGTCCGGACAGGGTATCTCCACCCTACACCTTC
CASSPDRVSPPYTF
>-|TRBJ2-2|TRBV7-2|-|14
TGTGCCAGCAGCCCTCGACGCCCAACCGGGGAGCTGTTTTTT
CASSPRRPTGELFF
>few|TRBJ2-1|TRBV7-2|TRBD2|18
TGTGCCAGCAGCTTAGGATTACTAGGAGCGGGAGGGCGGAATGAGCAGTTCTTC
CASSLGLLGAGGRNEQFF
>-|TRBJ2-5|TRBV7-2|-|12
TGTGCCAGCAGCTGGGGGGCTGGGACCCAGTACTTC
CASSWGAGTQYF
>-|TRBJ2-5|TRBV10-2|-|13
TGCGCCAGCAGTGGAGGGGTTCAAGGGACCCAGTACTTC
CASSGGVQGTQYF
>few|TRBJ2-7|TRBV7-2|-|11
TGTGCCAGCAGCTTATTGGAGGAGCAGTACTTC
CASSLLEEQYF
>-|TRBJ2-7|TRBV3-1|-|13
TGTGCCAGCAGTCCCACAGGGAGAAGCGAGCAGTACTTC
CASSPTGRSEQYF
>many|TRBJ1-2|TRBV6-5|-|12
TGTGCCAGCAGTTATCTTGGTTTCGGCTACACCTTC
CASSYLGFGYTF
>few|TRBJ2-1|TRBV5-1|-|15
TGCGCCAGCAGCTTGGTATTCGGGGGCAACAATGAGCAGTTCTTC
CASSLVFGGNNEQFF
>-|TRBJ1-1|TRBV6-1|TRBD1|15
TGTGCCAGCAGTGACCTGGGACAGGCGAACACTGAAGCTTTCTTT
CASSDLGQANTEAFF
>few|TRBJ2-1|TRBV3-1|TRBD2|19
TGTGCCAGCAGCCAAGTCCTTATCCTAGCGGGGGGGCACTACAATGAGCAGTTCTTC
CASSQVLILAGGHYNEQFF
>-|TRBJ2-7|TRBV12-3/TRBV12-4|TRBD2|17
TGTGCCAGCAGTTCCTCGGGACTAGCGGGGGGTGTGTACGAGCAGTACTTC
CASSSSGLAGGVYEQYF